The rows below give T cell receptor beta chains drawn from one sample of a study of blood T cells in healthy people across ages. TCRdb reprocessed the 5' RACE reads via MiXCR and lists one record per CDR3 protein. The table includes about 1.4 million distinct CDR3 sequences, approximately 63% detected once. The sequenced sample was blood. The receptors originated from a young man in good health. The CDR3 runs from the conserved cysteine through the conserved F or W. D genes are given only for firm matches. Not all rows give a size; the values are once, few, many and, for expanded clones, a class.

V gene	clone size	J gene	D gene	CDR3 protein	CDR3 DNA
TRBV27	NA	TRBJ1-1	NA	CASSLGFPYLNTEAFF	TGTGCCAGCAGTTTAGGTTTCCCTTACTTGAACACTGAAGCTTTCTTT
TRBV6-6	NA	TRBJ2-7	TRBD1	CASSLPAGQDNEQYF	TGTGCCAGCAGTTTGCCAGCCGGACAGGATAACGAGCAGTACTTC
TRBV28	NA	TRBJ2-5	NA	CASSPPRPDSQETQYF	TGTGCCAGCAGTCCCCCAAGACCTGACAGCCAAGAGACCCAGTACTTC
TRBV6-5	NA	TRBJ2-7	NA	CASSYTWGNYEQYF	TGTGCCAGCAGTTATACTTGGGGCAACTACGAGCAGTACTTC
TRBV27	NA	TRBJ1-1	NA	CASSLKGRWTEAFF	TGTGCCAGCAGTTTAAAGGGGCGCTGGACTGAAGCTTTCTTT
TRBV20-1	NA	TRBJ2-7	NA	CSAPTRNEQYF	TGCAGTGCTCCGACTAGAAATGAGCAGTACTTC
TRBV2	NA	TRBJ2-3	NA	CASTEGVDTQYF	TGTGCCAGCACCGAAGGAGTGGATACGCAGTATTTT
TRBV29-1	few	TRBJ1-2	NA	CSVEGGWGYGYTF	TGCAGCGTTGAAGGGGGATGGGGCTATGGCTACACCTTC
TRBV20-1	NA	TRBJ2-6	NA	CSAKVYRERTGANVLTF	TGCAGTGCGAAGGTATACAGGGAAAGGACTGGGGCCAACGTCCTGACTTTC
TRBV3-1	NA	TRBJ1-4	NA	CASSQDSNRESREKLFF	TGTGCCAGCAGCCAAGATAGCAACAGGGAGTCTAGGGAAAAACTGTTTTTT
TRBV4-1	few	TRBJ2-7	NA	CASSQPTEHSYEQYF	TGCGCCAGCAGCCAACCGACAGAGCACTCCTACGAGCAGTACTTC
TRBV10-1	few	TRBJ2-1	TRBD2	CASSGGLAGDNEQFF	TGCGCCAGCAGTGGGGGACTAGCGGGAGATAATGAGCAGTTCTTC
TRBV7-2	NA	TRBJ2-1	NA	CASSLRVTEFYNEQFF	TGTGCCAGCAGCTTAAGAGTTACAGAATTTTACAATGAGCAGTTCTTC
TRBV29-1	few	TRBJ2-3	TRBD1	CSVLGQGAVDTQYF	TGCAGCGTCCTCGGACAGGGGGCCGTAGATACGCAGTATTTT
TRBV15	NA	TRBJ2-7	TRBD2	CATSRGLAEYEQYF	TGTGCCACCAGCAGGGGACTAGCGGAATACGAGCAGTACTTC
TRBV20-1	NA	TRBJ2-7	NA	CSARVVGQNYNEQYF	TGCAGTGCTAGAGTGGTCGGGCAGAACTACAATGAGCAGTACTTC
TRBV3-1	NA	TRBJ1-2	NA	CASSPITAGRSYGYTF	TGTGCCAGCAGCCCCATTACGGCAGGAAGATCCTATGGCTACACCTTC
TRBV7-9	NA	TRBJ1-5	NA	CASSLGFQPQHF	TGTGCCAGCAGTCTGGGGTTTCAGCCCCAGCATTTT
TRBV27	NA	TRBJ2-7	TRBD1	CASSPRDRGAHEQYF	TGTGCCAGCAGTCCACGGGACAGGGGCGCCCACGAGCAGTACTTC
TRBV21-1	NA	TRBJ2-7	NA	CASSYALPGAYEQYF	TGTGCCAGCAGCTATGCTCTACCGGGAGCATACGAGCAGTACTTC
TRBV30	NA	TRBJ1-2	TRBD1	CAWSADRGWYGYTF	TGTGCCTGGAGTGCAGACAGGGGTTGGTATGGCTACACCTTC
TRBV29-1	few	TRBJ2-7	NA	CSVGLRSAYEQYF	TGCAGCGTAGGACTGCGAAGTGCCTACGAGCAGTACTTC
TRBV20-1	few	TRBJ2-1	NA	CSALWDEQFF	TGCAGTGCTCTCTGGGATGAGCAGTTCTTC
TRBV7-9	once	TRBJ2-1	TRBD2	CASSLERAGSSYNEQFF	TGTGCCAGCAGCTTAGAAAGAGCGGGGAGCTCCTACAATGAGCAGTTCTTC
TRBV20-1	once	TRBJ2-3	TRBD2	CSAPPTSGRAVIDTQYF	TGCAGTGCTCCGCCGACTAGCGGGAGGGCGGTCATAGATACGCAGTATTTT
TRBV27	NA	TRBJ1-1	NA	CASSHRRGHKNTEAFF	TGTGCCAGCAGCCACCGGAGGGGACACAAGAACACTGAAGCTTTCTTT
TRBV12-3/TRBV12-4	NA	TRBJ2-7	NA	CASSFVAGENEQYF	TGTGCCAGCAGTTTCGTGGCAGGGGAGAACGAGCAGTACTTC
TRBV21-1	NA	TRBJ1-5	NA	CASSTGGADRENRSNQPQHF	TGTGCCAGCAGCACGGGGGGGGCAGACAGGGAGAATAGAAGCAATCAGCCCCAGCATTTT
TRBV29-1	NA	TRBJ1-1	NA	CSVEDAGGKGAFF	TGCAGCGTTGAAGATGCGGGGGGGAAGGGTGCTTTCTTT
TRBV2	NA	TRBJ2-7	TRBD1	CASSDRVWEYF	TGTGCCAGTAGTGACAGGGTGTGGGAGTACTTC
TRBV20-1	few	TRBJ1-5	NA	CSARGFEDQPQHF	TGCAGTGCTAGGGGGTTCGAAGATCAGCCCCAGCATTTT
TRBV6-2/TRBV6-3	NA	TRBJ2-7	NA	CASGYYQGAYEQYF	TGTGCCAGCGGTTACTATCAGGGTGCCTACGAGCAGTACTTC
TRBV5-1	NA	TRBJ2-1	NA	CASSLGGSRSYNEQFF	TGCGCCAGCAGCTTAGGAGGGAGTCGGTCCTACAATGAGCAGTTCTTC
TRBV20-1	NA	TRBJ2-5	NA	CSARWGVGETQYF	TGCAGTGCTAGGTGGGGGGTTGGAGAGACCCAGTACTTC
TRBV12-3/TRBV12-4	NA	TRBJ2-1	TRBD2	CASSPRSGRGALNEQFF	TGTGCCAGCAGTCCCCGCTCGGGGCGGGGGGCCCTCAATGAGCAGTTCTTC
TRBV4-1	many	TRBJ2-4	NA	CASSQEWGTKNIQYF	TGCGCCAGCAGCCAGGAATGGGGTACCAAAAACATTCAGTACTTC
TRBV27	NA	TRBJ1-3	NA	CASSPTTGNTIYF	TGTGCCAGCAGCCCTACGACTGGAAACACCATATATTTT
TRBV20-1	NA	TRBJ2-7	NA	CSAMESSYEQYF	TGCAGTGCTATGGAGAGCTCCTACGAGCAGTACTTC
TRBV5-1	NA	TRBJ2-5	NA	CASSSQEGETQYF	TGCGCCAGCAGCTCGCAGGAGGGCGAGACCCAGTACTTC